This T cell receptor (beta chain) was obtained from a study of T-cell reconstitution after alpha-beta-depleted transplantation in children. The length of the CDR3 is 16 residues. V lost 0 bases and J 7 bases, leaving 16 bases between the germline ends. Looked up from germline, CDR1 is MGHRA and CDR2 is YSYEKL. The TCRbeta library incorporated unique molecular identifiers. TCRdb re-derived calls from the PCR reads in MiXCR, one entry per CDR3 protein. The sample has 670,000 or so distinct CDR3 sequences; around 13% are singletons. Sequenced material: PBMCs, taken before TCRalphabeta/CD19-depleted stem cell transplant. The chain links TRBV4-1 to TRBJ2-1; D is unclear. The origin of this receptor is a girl under 10 years old with congenital amegakaryocytic thrombocytopenia, due to receive a stem cell transplant. In DNA form, the CDR3 reads TGCGCCAGCAGCCAAGAATTATGGCTCATGCAAAATGAGCAGTTCTTC. Its translation: CASSQELWLMQNEQFF.